This TCR beta chain was recorded in a study of shared clonotypes between healthy human individuals. The study, taken as a whole, reports: Clonotypes which were not shared had lower generation probabilities than clonotypes that all four donors shared.

To note about this clone: The target antigen is unknown.

CDR3 size: 16 residues. With 2 bases clipped from V and 2 bases from J, the junction kept 9 bases outside the gene matches. Germline CDR1 SGHRS, CDR2 YFSETQ. Method: immunoSEQ multiplex PCR; TCRdb's copy keeps in-frame clones and lacks some. The profile shows approximately 1.9 million clones, 80% to 95% of them singletons. The naive CD8 subset, CD45RO-negative cells positively selected for CCR7, excluded terminally differentiated effector memory CD45RA+ cells. The sequencing sample was made of naive CD8+ T cells from PBMCs. The chain uses TRBV5-1 and TRBJ1-2; the match to TRBD1 covers 7 bases. The sequence was obtained from a man between 18 and 35 years old in good health. Some clones in this sample may be carry-over from other donors' samples. The CDR3: CASSFSLQGTNYGYTF. CDR3 bases: TGCGCCAGCAGCTTCTCTCTACAGGGGACAAACTATGGCTACACCTTC.